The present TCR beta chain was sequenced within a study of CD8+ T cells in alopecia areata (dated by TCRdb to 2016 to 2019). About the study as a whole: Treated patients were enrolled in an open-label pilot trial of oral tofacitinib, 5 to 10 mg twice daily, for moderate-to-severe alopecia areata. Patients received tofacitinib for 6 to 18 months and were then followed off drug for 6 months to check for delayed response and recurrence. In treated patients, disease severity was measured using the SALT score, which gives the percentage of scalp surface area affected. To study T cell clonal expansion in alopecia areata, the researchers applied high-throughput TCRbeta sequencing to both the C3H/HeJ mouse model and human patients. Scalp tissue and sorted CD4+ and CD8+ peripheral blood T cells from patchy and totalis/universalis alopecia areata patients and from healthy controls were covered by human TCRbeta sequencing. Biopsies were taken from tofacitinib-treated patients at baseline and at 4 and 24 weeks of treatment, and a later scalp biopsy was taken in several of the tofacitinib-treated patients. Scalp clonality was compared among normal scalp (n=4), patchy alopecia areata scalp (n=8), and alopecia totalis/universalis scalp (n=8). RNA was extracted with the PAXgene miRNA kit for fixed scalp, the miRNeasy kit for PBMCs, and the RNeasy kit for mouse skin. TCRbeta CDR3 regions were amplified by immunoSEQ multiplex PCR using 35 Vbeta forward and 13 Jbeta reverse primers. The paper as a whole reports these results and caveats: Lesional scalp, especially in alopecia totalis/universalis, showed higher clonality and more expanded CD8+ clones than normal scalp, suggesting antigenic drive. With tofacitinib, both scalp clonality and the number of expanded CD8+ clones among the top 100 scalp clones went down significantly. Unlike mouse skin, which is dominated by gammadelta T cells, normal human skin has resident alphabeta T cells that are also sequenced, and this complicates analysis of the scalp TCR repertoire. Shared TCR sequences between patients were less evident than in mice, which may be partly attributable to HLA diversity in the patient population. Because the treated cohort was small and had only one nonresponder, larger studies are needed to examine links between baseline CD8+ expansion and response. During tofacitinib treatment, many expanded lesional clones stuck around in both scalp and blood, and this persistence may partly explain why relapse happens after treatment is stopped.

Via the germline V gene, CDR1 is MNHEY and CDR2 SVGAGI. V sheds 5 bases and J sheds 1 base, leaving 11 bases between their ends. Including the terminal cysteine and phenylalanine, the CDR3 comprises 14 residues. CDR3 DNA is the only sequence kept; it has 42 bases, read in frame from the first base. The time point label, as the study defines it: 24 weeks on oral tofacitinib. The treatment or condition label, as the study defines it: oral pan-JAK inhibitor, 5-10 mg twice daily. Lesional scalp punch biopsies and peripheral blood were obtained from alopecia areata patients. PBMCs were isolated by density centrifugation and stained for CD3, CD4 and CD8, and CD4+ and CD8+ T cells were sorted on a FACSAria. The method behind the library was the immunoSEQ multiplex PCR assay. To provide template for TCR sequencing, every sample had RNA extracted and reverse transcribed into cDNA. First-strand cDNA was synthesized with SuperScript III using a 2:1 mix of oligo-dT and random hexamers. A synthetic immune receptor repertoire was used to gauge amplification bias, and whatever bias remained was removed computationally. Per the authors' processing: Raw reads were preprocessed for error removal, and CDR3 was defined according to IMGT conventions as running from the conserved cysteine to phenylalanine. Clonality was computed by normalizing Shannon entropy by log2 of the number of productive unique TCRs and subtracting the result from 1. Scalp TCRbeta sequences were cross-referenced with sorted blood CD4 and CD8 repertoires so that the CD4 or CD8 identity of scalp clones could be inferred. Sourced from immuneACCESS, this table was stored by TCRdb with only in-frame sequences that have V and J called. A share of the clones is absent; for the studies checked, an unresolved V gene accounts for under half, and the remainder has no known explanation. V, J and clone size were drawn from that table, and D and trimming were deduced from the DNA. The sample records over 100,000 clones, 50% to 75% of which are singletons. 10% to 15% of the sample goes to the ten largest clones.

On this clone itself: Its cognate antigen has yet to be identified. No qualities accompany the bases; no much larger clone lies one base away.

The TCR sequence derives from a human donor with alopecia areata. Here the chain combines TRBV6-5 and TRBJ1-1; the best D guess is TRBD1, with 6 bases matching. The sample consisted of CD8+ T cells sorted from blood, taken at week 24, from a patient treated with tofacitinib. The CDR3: CASSPEGGNTEAFF. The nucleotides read TGTGCCAGCAGTCCTGAGGGGGGGAACACTGAAGCTTTCTTT.